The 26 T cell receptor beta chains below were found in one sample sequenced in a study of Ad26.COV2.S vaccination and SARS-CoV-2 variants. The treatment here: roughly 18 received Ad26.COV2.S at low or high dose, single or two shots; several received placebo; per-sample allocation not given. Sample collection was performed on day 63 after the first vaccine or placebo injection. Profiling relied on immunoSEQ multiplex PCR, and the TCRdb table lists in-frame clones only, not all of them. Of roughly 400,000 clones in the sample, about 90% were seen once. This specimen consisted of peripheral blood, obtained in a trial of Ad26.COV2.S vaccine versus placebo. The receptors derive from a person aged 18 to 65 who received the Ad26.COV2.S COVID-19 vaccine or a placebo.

CDR3 sequence reads: CASSLVMVRRAHF. The CDR3 bases are TGTGCCAGCAGCTTAGTCATGGTCCGGCGAGCGCATTTT. The V gene is TRBV11-3, the J gene TRBJ1-5; D remains ambiguous. In germline, CDR1 is SGHNT, CDR2 YENEEA. CDR3 length: 13 amino acids. The ends were cut back, 1 base at V and 15 bases at J, with 16 bases in the middle. Variable domain in full (rest from reference TRBV11-3 and TRBJ1-5): EAGVVQSPRYKIIEKKQPVAFWCNPISGHNTLYWYLQNLGQGPELLIRYENEEAVDDSQLPKDRFSAERLKGVDSTLKIQPAELGDSAVYLCASSLVMVRRAHFGDGTRLSIL.

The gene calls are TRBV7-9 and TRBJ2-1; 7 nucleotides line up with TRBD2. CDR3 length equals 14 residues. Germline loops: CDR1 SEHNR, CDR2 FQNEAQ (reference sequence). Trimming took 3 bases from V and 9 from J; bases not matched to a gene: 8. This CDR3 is CASSFGLVKSEQFF. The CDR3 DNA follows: TGTGCCAGCAGCTTTGGACTAGTGAAAAGTGAGCAGTTCTTC.

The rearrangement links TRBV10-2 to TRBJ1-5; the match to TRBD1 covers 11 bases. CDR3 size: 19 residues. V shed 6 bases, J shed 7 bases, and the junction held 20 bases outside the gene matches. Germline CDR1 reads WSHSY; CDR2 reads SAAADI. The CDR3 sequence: CASSRGQGAQPGTGQPQHF. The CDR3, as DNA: TGCGCCAGCAGCAGAGGACAGGGGGCGCAGCCGGGGACAGGGCAGCCCCAGCATTTT.

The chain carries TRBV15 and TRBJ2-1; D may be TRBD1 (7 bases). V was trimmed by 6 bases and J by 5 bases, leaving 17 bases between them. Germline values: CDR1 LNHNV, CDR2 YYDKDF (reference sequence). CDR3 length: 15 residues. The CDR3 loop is CATRTRGDSDNEQFF. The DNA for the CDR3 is TGTGCCACCAGAACCCGCGGGGACAGCGACAATGAGCAGTTCTTC.

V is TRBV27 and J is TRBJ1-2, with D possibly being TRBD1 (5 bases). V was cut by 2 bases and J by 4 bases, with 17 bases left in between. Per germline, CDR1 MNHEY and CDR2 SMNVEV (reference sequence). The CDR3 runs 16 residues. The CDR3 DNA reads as TGTGCCAGCAGTTTAGGGCTGGGAGGGGCAATCTATGGCTACACCTTC. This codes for CASSLGLGGAIYGYTF.

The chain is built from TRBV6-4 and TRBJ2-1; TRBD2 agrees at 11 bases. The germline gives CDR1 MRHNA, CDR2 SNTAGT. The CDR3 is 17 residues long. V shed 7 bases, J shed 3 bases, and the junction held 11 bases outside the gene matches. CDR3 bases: TGTGCCAGCAACCCATCGTGGGGGACTAGCGGCTACAATGAGCAGTTCTTC. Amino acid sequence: CASNPSWGTSGYNEQFF.

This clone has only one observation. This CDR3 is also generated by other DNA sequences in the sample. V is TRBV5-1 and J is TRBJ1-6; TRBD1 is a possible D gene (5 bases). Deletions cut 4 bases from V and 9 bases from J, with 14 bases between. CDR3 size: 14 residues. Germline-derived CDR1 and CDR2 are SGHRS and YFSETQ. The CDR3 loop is CASSLGWGGSPLHF. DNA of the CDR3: TGCGCCAGCAGCCTCGGTTGGGGCGGTTCACCCCTCCACTTT.

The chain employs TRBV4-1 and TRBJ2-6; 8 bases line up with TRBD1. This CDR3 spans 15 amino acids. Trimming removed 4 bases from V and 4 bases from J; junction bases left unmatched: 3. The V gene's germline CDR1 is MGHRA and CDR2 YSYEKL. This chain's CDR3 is CASSPRGRGANVLTF. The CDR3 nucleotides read TGCGCCAGCAGCCCCAGGGGGCGAGGGGCCAACGTCCTGACTTTC.

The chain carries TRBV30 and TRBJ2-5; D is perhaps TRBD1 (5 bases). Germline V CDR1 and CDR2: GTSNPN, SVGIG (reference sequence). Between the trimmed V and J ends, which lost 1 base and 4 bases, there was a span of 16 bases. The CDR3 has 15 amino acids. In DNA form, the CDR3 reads TGTGCCTGGAGTGGTGGGCAGGGATGGCGAGAGACCCAGTACTTC. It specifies CAWSGGQGWRETQYF.

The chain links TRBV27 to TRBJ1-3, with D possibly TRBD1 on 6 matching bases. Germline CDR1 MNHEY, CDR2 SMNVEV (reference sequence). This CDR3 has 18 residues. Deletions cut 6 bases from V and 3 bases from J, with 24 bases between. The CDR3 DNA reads TGTGCCAGCAGGACCCTTGGCAGGGGCGGACAGAATGGAAACACCATATATTTT. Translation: CASRTLGRGGQNGNTIYF.

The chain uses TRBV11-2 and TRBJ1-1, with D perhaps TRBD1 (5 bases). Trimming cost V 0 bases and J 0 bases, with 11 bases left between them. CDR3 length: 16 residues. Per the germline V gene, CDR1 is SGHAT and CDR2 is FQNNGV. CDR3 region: CASSLDPRGMNTEAFF. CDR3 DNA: TGTGCCAGCAGCTTAGATCCAAGGGGAATGAACACTGAAGCTTTCTTT.

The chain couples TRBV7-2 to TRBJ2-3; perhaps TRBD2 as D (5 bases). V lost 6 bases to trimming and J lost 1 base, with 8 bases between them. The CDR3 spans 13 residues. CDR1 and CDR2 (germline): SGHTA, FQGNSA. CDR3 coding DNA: TGTGCCAGCAGAAGTAGCGGCACAGATACGCAGTATTTT. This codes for CASRSSGTDTQYF.

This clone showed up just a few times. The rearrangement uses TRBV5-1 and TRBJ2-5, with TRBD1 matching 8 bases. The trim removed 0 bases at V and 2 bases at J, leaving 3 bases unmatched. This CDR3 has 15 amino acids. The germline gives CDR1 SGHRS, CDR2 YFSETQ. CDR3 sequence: CASSLVGTGQETQYF. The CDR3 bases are TGCGCCAGCAGCTTGGTAGGGACAGGACAAGAGACCCAGTACTTC. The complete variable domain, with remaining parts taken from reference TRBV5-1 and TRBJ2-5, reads KAGVTQTPRYLIKTRGQQVTLSCSPISGHRSVSWYQQTPGQGLQFLFEYFSETQRNKGNFPGRFSGRQFSNSRSEMNVSTLELGDSALYLCASSLVGTGQETQYFGPGTRLLVL.

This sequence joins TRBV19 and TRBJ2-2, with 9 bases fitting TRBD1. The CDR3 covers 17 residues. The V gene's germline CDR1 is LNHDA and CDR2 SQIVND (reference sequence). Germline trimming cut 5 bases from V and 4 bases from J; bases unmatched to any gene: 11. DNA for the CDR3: TGTGCCAGTAGTCCTTGGACAGGGGAATCGGTCACCGGGGAGCTGTTTTTT. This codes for CASSPWTGESVTGELFF. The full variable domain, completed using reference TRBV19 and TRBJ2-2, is DGGITQSPKYLFRKEGQNVTLSCEQNLNHDAMYWYRQDPGQGLRLIYYSQIVNDFQKGDIAEGYSVSREKKESFPLTVTSAQKNPTAFYLCASSPWTGESVTGELFFGEGSRLTVL.

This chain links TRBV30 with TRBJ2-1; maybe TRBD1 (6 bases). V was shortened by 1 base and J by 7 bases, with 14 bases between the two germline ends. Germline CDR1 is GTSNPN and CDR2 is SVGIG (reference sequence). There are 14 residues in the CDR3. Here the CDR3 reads CAWSEWGLRNEQFF. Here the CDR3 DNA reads TGTGCCTGGAGTGAGTGGGGGCTACGGAATGAGCAGTTCTTC.

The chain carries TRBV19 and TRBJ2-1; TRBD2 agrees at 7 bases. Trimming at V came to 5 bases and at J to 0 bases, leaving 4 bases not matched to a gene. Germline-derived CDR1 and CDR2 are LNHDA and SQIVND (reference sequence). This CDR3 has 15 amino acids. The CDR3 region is CASSLAVGSYNEQFF. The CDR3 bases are TGTGCCAGTAGTCTAGCGGTGGGCTCCTACAATGAGCAGTTCTTC.

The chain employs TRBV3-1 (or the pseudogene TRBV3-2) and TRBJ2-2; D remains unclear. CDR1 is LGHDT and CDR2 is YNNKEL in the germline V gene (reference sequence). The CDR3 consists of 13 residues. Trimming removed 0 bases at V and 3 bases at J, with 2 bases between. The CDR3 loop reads CASSQDHTGELFF. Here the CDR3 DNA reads TGTGCCAGCAGCCAAGACCACACCGGGGAGCTGTTTTTT.

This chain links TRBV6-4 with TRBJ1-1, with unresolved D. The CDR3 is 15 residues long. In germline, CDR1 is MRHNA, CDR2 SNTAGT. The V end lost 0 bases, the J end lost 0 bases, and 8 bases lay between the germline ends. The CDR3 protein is CASSDSIEMNTEAFF. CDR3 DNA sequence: TGTGCCAGCAGTGACTCGATAGAAATGAACACTGAAGCTTTCTTT.

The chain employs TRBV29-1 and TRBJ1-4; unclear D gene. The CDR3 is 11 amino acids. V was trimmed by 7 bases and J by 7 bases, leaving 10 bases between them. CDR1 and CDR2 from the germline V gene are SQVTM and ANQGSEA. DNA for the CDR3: TGCAGCGCACCGGGAGGTGAAAAACTGTTTTTT. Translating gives CSAPGGEKLFF. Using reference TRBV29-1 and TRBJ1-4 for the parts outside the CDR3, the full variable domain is SAVISQKPSRDICQRGTSLTIQCQVDSQVTMMFWYRQQPGQSLTLIATANQGSEATYESGFVIDKFPISRPNLTFSTLTVSNMSPEDSSIYLCSAPGGEKLFFGSGTQLSVL.

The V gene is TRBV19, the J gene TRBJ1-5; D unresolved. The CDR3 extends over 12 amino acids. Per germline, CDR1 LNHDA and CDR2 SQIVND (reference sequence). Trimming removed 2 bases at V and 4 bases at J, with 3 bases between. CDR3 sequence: CASSIFNQPQHF. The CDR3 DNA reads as TGTGCCAGTAGTATATTTAATCAGCCCCAGCATTTT.

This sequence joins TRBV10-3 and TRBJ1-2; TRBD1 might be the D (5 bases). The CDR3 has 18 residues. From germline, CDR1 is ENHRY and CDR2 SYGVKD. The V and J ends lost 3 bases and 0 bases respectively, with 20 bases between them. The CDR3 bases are TGTGCCATCAGTGATCCGGCGGGGGTGGAGGGAGCTAACTATGGCTACACCTTC. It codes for CAISDPAGVEGANYGYTF.

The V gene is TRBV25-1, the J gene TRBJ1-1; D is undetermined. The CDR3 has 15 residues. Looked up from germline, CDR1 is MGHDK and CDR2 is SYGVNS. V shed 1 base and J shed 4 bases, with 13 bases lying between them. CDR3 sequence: CASSESGRDSTEAFF. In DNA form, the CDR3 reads TGTGCCAGCAGTGAATCTGGCAGAGATTCCACTGAAGCTTTCTTT. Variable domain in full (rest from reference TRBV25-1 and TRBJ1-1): EADIYQTPRYLVIGTGKKITLECSQTMGHDKMYWYQQDPGMELHLIHYSYGVNSTEKGDLSSESTVSRIRTEHFPLTLESARPSHTSQYLCASSESGRDSTEAFFGQGTRLTVV.

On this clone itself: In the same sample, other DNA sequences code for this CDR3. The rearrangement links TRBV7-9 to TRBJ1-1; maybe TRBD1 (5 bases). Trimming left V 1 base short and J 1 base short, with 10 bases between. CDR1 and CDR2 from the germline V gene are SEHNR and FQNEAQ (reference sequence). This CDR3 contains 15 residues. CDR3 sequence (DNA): TGTGCCAGCAGCTTAGTCGAAGGGACGAACACTGAAGCTTTCTTT. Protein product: CASSLVEGTNTEAFF. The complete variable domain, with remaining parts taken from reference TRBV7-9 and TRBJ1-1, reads DTGVSQNPRHKITKRGQNVTFRCDPISEHNRLYWYRQTLGQGPEFLTYFQNEAQLEKSRLLSDRFSAERPKGSFSTLEIQRTEQGDSAMYLCASSLVEGTNTEAFFGQGTRLTVV.

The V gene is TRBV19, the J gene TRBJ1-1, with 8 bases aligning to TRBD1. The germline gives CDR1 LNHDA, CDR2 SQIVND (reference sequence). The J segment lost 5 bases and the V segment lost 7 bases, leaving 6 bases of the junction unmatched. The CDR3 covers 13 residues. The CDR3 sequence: CASITGGSTEAFF. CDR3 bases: TGTGCCAGTATCACAGGGGGAAGTACTGAAGCTTTCTTT.

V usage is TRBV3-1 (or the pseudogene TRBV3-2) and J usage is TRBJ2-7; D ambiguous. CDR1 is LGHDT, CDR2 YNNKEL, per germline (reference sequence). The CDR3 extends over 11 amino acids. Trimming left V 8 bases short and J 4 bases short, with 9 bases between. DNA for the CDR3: TGTGCCAGCGGCGCCCGGTACGAGCAGTACTTC. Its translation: CASGARYEQYF.

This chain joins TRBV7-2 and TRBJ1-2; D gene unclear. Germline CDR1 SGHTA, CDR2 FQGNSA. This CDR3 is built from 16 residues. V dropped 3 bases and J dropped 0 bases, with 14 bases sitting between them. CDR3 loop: CASSFPPRISNYGYTF. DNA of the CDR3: TGTGCCAGCAGCTTCCCCCCCAGGATCTCTAACTATGGCTACACCTTC.